The clone carrying this TCR beta chain was seen once. Its cognate antigen is unknown. The method was immunoSEQ multiplex PCR; TCRdb's version includes in-frame clones alone and lacks a portion of them. The profile shows a few million clones, about nine tenths of them singletons. This specimen comes from a study of shared clonotypes between healthy human individuals. Study details: The plates for each donor numbered three CD4 naive, three CD4 memory, two CD8 naive and one CD8 memory.

Findings of the study overall: How much donors shared clonotypes was expected to be affected by sequencing depth.

V shed 1 base and J shed 4 bases, with 12 bases lying between them. CDR1 and CDR2 (germline): SGHRS, YFSETQ. The CDR3 is made up of 15 amino acids. Sequences were obtained from naive CD4+ T cells from PBMCs. Subset noted: CD45RA+ positively selected. The chain employs TRBV5-1 and TRBJ2-1; the D gene is possibly TRBD2 (6 bases). The TCR sequence derives from a man younger than 35 in good health. Some clones in this sample may be carry-over from other donors' samples. CDR3 sequence: CASSLWAGTYNEQFF. CDR3 sequence (DNA): TGCGCCAGCAGCTTGTGGGCGGGAACGTACAATGAGCAGTTCTTC.